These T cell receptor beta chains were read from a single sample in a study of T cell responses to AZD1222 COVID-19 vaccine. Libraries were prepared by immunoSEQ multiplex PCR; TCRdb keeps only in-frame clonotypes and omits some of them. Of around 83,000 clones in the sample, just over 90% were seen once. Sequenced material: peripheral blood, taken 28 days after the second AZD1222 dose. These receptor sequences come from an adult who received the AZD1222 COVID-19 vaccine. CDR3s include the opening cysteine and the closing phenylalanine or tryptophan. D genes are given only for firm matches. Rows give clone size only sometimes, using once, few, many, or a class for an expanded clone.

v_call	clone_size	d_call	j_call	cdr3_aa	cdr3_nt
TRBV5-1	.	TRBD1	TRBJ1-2	CASSPGDRGTHGYTF	TGCGCCAGCAGCCCCGGGGACAGGGGGACCCATGGCTACACCTTC
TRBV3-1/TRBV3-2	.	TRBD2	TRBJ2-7	CASSRAGDSYEQYF	TGTGCCAGCAGCCGAGCGGGGGACTCCTACGAGCAGTACTTC
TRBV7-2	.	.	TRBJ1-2	CASSPGRPLYGYTF	TGTGCCAGCAGCCCGGGACGGCCGCTCTATGGCTACACCTTC
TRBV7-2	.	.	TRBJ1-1	CASSPRGTEAFF	TGTGCCAGCAGCCCCCGGGGCACTGAAGCTTTCTTT
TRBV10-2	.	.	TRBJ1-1	CASSEWWDMINAEAFF	TGCGCCAGCAGTGAGTGGTGGGATATGATAAACGCTGAAGCTTTCTTT
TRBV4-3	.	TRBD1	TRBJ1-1	CASSHGTAVNTEAFF	TGCGCCAGCAGCCACGGGACAGCAGTGAACACTGAAGCTTTCTTT
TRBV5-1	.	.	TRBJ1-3	CASSLLGADRGNTIYF	TGCGCCAGCAGCCTCCTTGGGGCCGACCGGGGAAACACCATATATTTT
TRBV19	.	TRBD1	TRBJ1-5	CASSLDRGTSTQHF	TGTGCCAGTAGTTTGGACAGGGGAACTTCAACCCAGCATTTT
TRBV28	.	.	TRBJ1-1	CASRRNTEAFF	TGTGCCAGCAGACGGAACACTGAAGCTTTCTTT
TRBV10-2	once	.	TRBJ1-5	CASSDPGDQPQHF	TGCGCCAGCAGTGACCCCGGGGACCAGCCCCAGCATTTT
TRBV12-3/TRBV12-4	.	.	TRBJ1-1	CASSPYAGTEAFF	TGTGCCAGCAGTCCGTACGCCGGTACTGAAGCTTTCTTT